Below are 18 T cell receptor beta chains sequenced from a single sample in a study of chemoradiotherapy in HPV16-positive cancers. Generated by immunoSEQ multiplex PCR, the TCRdb table keeps only in-frame clones and is missing some. The table records around 68,000 clones, almost 90% of them present only once. Sequencing used blood, obtained from a patient who underwent chemoradiotherapy. These receptor sequences come from a human donor with HPV-associated anogenital cancer.

The rearrangement uses TRBV4-2 and TRBJ2-7; tentative D call: TRBD1 (6 bases). Germline CDR1 reads LGHNA; CDR2 reads YNFKEQ. Trimming stripped 0 bases from V and 5 bases from J, with 11 bases between. CDR3 length: 14 residues. CDR3 DNA sequence: TGTGCCAGCAGCCAAGATGAGGGGGATCACGAGCAGTACTTC. Residues: CASSQDEGDHEQYF.

The chain employs TRBV4-2 and TRBJ2-2; D ambiguous. Looked up from germline, CDR1 is LGHNA and CDR2 is YNFKEQ. The CDR3 totals 15 residues. The ends were cut back, 0 bases at V and 2 bases at J, with 7 bases in the middle. The CDR3 region has the DNA TGTGCCAGCAGCCAAGATAACACAAACACCGGGGAGCTGTTTTTT. It translates to CASSQDNTNTGELFF.

The V call is TRBV18, the J call TRBJ2-7; a possible D gene is TRBD1 (6 bases). CDR1 and CDR2 from the germline V gene are KGHSH and LQKENI. V dropped 5 bases and J dropped 2 bases, with 10 bases sitting between them. This CDR3 has 13 amino acids. Here the CDR3 reads CASSNGQTYEQYF. In DNA form, the CDR3 reads TGTGCCAGCTCAAACGGACAGACCTACGAGCAGTACTTC. The variable domain in full, completed from reference TRBV18 and TRBJ2-7, reads NAGVMQNPRHLVRRRGQEARLRCSPMKGHSHVYWYRQLPEEGLKFMVYLQKENIIDESGMPKERFSAEFPKEGPSILRIQQVVRGDSAAYFCASSNGQTYEQYFGPGTRLTVT.

This clone has only one observation. The rearrangement uses TRBV4-1 and TRBJ1-2; TRBD1 agrees at 8 bases. Germline V CDR1 and CDR2: MGHRA, YSYEKL. Germline trimming cut 0 bases from V and 0 bases from J; bases unmatched to any gene: 6. The CDR3 runs 17 residues. The CDR3 region is CASSQDTRGRTNYGYTF. CDR3 in DNA: TGCGCCAGCAGCCAAGATACCAGGGGGCGAACTAACTATGGCTACACCTTC.

The chain has TRBV5-5 and TRBJ1-2; D unresolved. The CDR3 contains 15 residues. Trimming took off 1 base at V and 0 bases at J, with 10 bases between the two ends. The V gene's germline CDR1 is SGHKS and CDR2 YYEKEE (reference sequence). The DNA for the CDR3 is TGTGCCAGCAGCTTGATGTACACAGCTAACTATGGCTACACCTTC. This sequence encodes CASSLMYTANYGYTF.

This clone turned up a few times. V and J are TRBV2 and TRBJ1-5, with D perhaps TRBD1 (6 bases). The CDR3 has 14 amino acids. CDR1 is SNHLY and CDR2 is FYNNEI in the germline V gene. V was cut by 8 bases and J by 6 bases, with 17 bases left in between. CDR3 nucleotides: TGTGCCAGCTCTCAACAGGGTTTATTTCAGCCCCAGCATTTT. Translation: CASSQQGLFQPQHF.

This sequence joins TRBV19 and TRBJ1-1; D unresolved. This CDR3 spans 13 amino acids. The germline gives CDR1 LNHDA, CDR2 SQIVND (reference sequence). Trimming took 5 bases from V and 0 from J, leaving 7 bases between them. DNA of the CDR3: TGTGCCAGTAGTGCGACCCTGAACACTGAAGCTTTCTTT. As protein: CASSATLNTEAFF.

The chain recombines TRBV29-1 with TRBJ2-7, with D perhaps given as TRBD1 or TRBD2 (5 bases each). Germline values: CDR1 SQVTM, CDR2 ANQGSEA. Trimming removed 7 bases from V and 2 bases from J, with 15 bases in between. This CDR3 has 13 residues. This chain's CDR3 is CSAGTSETYEQYF. The CDR3 DNA sequence: TGCAGCGCTGGGACGTCGGAGACCTACGAGCAGTACTTC.

The chain employs TRBV4-1 and TRBJ1-4, with D unclear. V lost 1 base and J lost 0, with 6 bases in between. The germline CDR1 and CDR2 sequences are MGHRA and YSYEKL. This CDR3 region has 15 residues. The CDR3 protein is CASSQVKTTNEKLFF. The CDR3 coding sequence is TGCGCCAGCAGCCAAGTGAAGACAACTAATGAAAAACTGTTTTTT.

The chain recombines TRBV5-1 with TRBJ1-1; tentatively, D is TRBD1 (5 bases). Germline V gives CDR1 SGHRS, CDR2 YFSETQ. The ends were cut back, 1 base at V and 3 bases at J, with 7 bases in the middle. The CDR3 is made up of 13 amino acids. As DNA, the CDR3 is TGCGCCAGCAGCTTGTCAGGGTACACTGAAGCTTTCTTT. This sequence encodes CASSLSGYTEAFF.

The chain joins TRBV5-6 to TRBJ2-5, with TRBD1 matching over 8 bases. Germline CDR1 SGHDT, CDR2 YYEEEE. CDR3 length: 16 residues. V dropped 1 base and J dropped 2; count of bases not matched to a gene: 7. CDR3 nucleotides: TGTGCCAGCAGCTTGTTTGGGACAGGAATTCAAGAGACCCAGTACTTC. It encodes CASSLFGTGIQETQYF.

In its sample, this clone was seen a few times. The chain combines TRBV6-6 with TRBJ2-7; D possibly corresponds to TRBD1 (6 bases). CDR1 is MNHNY and CDR2 is SVGAGI in the germline V gene (reference sequence). V was shortened by 6 bases and J by 0 bases, with 12 bases between the two germline ends. The CDR3 covers 14 residues. The CDR3 nucleotides read TGTGCCAGCAGGCCGACAGGAGACTCCTACGAGCAGTACTTC. Protein: CASRPTGDSYEQYF.

The chain couples TRBV6-6 to TRBJ1-5; D uncertain. There are 14 residues in the CDR3. The V end was cut by 5 bases, the J end by 4 bases, with 12 bases between. The germline CDR1 and CDR2 sequences are MNHNY and SVGAGI (reference sequence). The CDR3 protein is CASSLGNRNQPQHF. CDR3 sequence (DNA): TGTGCCAGCAGTCTGGGGAATCGGAATCAGCCCCAGCATTTT.

This rearrangement joins TRBV6-5 to TRBJ2-7; TRBD1 or TRBD2 may be the D gene (5 bases each). The ends were cut back, 0 bases at V and 3 bases at J, with 15 bases in the middle. The CDR3 covers 16 residues. Germline V gene sequence: CDR1 MNHEY, CDR2 SVGAGI. The CDR3 nucleotides read TGTGCCAGCAGTTACTCGTGGGGACCAAGAATCTACGAGCAGTACTTC. This sequence encodes CASSYSWGPRIYEQYF.

This clone was counted a single time. The chain links TRBV28 to TRBJ2-3, with a tentative D call TRBD2 (6 bases). Trimming took 5 bases from V and 0 from J, leaving 15 bases between them. The germline gives CDR1 MDHEN, CDR2 SYDVKM. The length of the CDR3 is 16 residues. The CDR3 DNA reads TGTGCCAGCAGTCCTCCGGGGGTAGAAAGCACAGATACGCAGTATTTT. This encodes CASSPPGVESTDTQYF.

V usage is TRBV5-1 and J usage is TRBJ2-3; 12 positions agree with TRBD2. Germline CDR1 reads SGHRS; CDR2 reads YFSETQ. CDR3 length: 17 amino acids. V was clipped by 3 bases and J by 4 bases; unmatched bases: 9. The CDR3 protein is CASSSLKTSGSSDTQYF. In DNA, the CDR3 is TGCGCCAGCAGCTCACTGAAGACTAGCGGGAGTTCAGATACGCAGTATTTT.

The V call is TRBV30, the J call TRBJ2-5; TRBD2 agrees at 7 bases. After removal of 8 bases from V and 4 bases from J, the junction contained 1 base not matched to a gene. CDR3 size: 10 residues. CDR1 GTSNPN and CDR2 SVGIG come from the germline V gene (reference sequence). DNA for the CDR3: TGTGCCCGCGGGAGAGAGACCCAGTACTTC. This translates into CARGRETQYF.

The count of this clone is one. V usage is TRBV28 and J usage is TRBJ1-6; possible D gene TRBD1, 5 bases. The germline V gene encodes CDR1 MDHEN and CDR2 SYDVKM. V shed 3 bases and J shed 10 bases, with 13 bases lying between them. The CDR3 is 14 residues long. The CDR3 loop is CASSFLRGNSPLHF. CDR3 in DNA: TGTGCCAGCAGTTTTTTGAGGGGAAACTCACCCCTCCACTTT.